The clone carrying this TCR beta chain was recorded many times. What it recognizes is unknown. As part of library construction, unique molecular identifiers were attached to individual cDNA molecules. TCRdb re-analysed the 5' RACE reads in MiXCR, keeping a single row per CDR3 protein. There are 45,000 to 75,000 distinct CDR3 sequences in the sample; around 12% occur only once, and 4.8% lies in the top ten. This specimen comes from a study of early T cells in non-severe SARS-CoV-2 infection. Study background: Sequencing of unsorted whole blood was done on bulk RNA, leaving chains unpaired.

This CDR3 has 14 amino acids. Trimming stripped 7 bases from V and 6 bases from J, with 18 bases between. The germline V gene has CDR1 WSHSY and CDR2 SAAADI. Study-level results: Lookups in VDJdb leaned toward anti-spike CD8 responses and missed private and CD4 specificities.

Sequencing input: whole blood. This rearrangement joins TRBV10-2 to TRBJ1-1; D gene ambiguous. The receptor's source is an adult who was a healthcare worker with PCR-confirmed SARS-CoV-2 infection or an uninfected control (not recorded which). As DNA, the CDR3 is TGCGCCAGCATCTTTCGGATGGAGCAGGCTGAAGCTTTCTTT. Protein: CASIFRMEQAEAFF.